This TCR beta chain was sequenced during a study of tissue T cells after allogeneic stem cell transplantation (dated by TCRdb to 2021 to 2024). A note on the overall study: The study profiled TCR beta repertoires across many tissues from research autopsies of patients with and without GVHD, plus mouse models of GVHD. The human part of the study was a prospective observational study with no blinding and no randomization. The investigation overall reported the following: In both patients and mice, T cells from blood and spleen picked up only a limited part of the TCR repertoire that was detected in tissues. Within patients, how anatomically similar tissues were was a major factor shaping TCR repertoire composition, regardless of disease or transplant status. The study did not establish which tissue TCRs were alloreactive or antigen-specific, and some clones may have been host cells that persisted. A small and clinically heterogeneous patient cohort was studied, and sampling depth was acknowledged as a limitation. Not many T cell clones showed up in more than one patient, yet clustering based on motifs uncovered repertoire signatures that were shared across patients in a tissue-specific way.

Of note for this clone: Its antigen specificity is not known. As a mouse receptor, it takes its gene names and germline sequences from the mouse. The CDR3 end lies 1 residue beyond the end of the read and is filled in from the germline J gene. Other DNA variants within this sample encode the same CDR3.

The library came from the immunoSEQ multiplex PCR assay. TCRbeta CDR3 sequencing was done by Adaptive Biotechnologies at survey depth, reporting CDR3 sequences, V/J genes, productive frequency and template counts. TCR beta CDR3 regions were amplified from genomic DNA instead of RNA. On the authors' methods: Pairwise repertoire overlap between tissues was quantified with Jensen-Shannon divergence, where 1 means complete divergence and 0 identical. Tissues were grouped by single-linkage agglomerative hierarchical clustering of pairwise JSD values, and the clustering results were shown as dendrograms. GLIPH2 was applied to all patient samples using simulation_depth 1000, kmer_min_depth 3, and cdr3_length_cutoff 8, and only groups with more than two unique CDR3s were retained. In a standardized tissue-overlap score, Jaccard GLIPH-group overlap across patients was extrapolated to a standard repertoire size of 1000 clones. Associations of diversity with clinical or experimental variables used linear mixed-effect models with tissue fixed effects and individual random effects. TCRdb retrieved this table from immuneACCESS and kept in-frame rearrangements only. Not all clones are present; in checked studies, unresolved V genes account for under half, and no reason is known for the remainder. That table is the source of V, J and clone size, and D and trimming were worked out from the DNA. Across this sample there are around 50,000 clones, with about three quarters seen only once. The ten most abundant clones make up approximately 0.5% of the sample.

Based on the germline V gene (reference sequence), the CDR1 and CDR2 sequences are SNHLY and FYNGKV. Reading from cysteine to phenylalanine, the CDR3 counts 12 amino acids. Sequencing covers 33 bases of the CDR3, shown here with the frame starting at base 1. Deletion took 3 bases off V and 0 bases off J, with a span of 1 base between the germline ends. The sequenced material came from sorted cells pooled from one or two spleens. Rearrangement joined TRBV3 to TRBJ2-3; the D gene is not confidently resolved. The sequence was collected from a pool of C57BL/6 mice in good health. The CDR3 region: CASSFSAETLYF. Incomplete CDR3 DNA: TGTGCCAGCAGCTTCAGTGCAGAAACGCTGTAT.